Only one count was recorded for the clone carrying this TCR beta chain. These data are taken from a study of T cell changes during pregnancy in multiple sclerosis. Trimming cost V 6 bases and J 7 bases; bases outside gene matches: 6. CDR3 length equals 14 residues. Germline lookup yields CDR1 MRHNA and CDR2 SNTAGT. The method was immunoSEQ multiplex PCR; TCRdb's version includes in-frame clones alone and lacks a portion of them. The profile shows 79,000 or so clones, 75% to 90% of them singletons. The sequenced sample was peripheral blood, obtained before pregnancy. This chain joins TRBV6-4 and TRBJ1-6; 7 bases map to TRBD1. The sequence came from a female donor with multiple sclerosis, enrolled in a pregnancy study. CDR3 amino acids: CASRGDSPNSPLHF. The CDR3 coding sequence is TGTGCCAGCAGGGGGGACAGTCCCAATTCACCCCTCCACTTT.